The rows below give T cell receptor beta chains drawn from one sample of a study of T cell responses to AZD1222 COVID-19 vaccine. TCRdb keeps only in-frame clones here, not all; method: immunoSEQ multiplex PCR. The sample yields 150,000 to 200,000 clones, around 91% seen once. The sequencing here drew on peripheral blood, taken 28 days after the second AZD1222 dose. Receptors were obtained from an adult who received the AZD1222 COVID-19 vaccine. Both conserved end residues are part of each CDR3. D genes are given only for firm matches. The listing skips clone size in some rows; elsewhere it reads once, few, many or a size class.

v_call: TRBV29-1
j_call: TRBJ1-3
d_call: -
clone_size: once
cdr3_aa: CSVAVGTGNTIYF
cdr3_nt: TGCAGCGTTGCCGTTGGAACTGGAAACACCATATATTTT

v_call: TRBV6-5
j_call: TRBJ2-2
d_call: -
clone_size: -
cdr3_aa: CASSDPQGGELFF
cdr3_nt: TGTGCCAGCAGCGATCCGCAGGGCGGGGAGCTGTTTTTT

v_call: TRBV2
j_call: TRBJ1-6
d_call: TRBD1
clone_size: few
cdr3_aa: CASSSTGGKVPLHF
cdr3_nt: TGTGCCAGCAGCTCCACAGGGGGTAAGGTCCCCCTCCACTTT

v_call: TRBV5-1
j_call: TRBJ2-7
d_call: -
clone_size: -
cdr3_aa: CASSPQGLDEQYF
cdr3_nt: TGCGCCAGCAGCCCCCAGGGGCTCGACGAGCAGTACTTC

v_call: TRBV19
j_call: TRBJ2-7
d_call: -
clone_size: -
cdr3_aa: CASTPNVRDVAYEQYF
cdr3_nt: TGTGCCAGTACCCCGAATGTCCGGGACGTAGCCTACGAGCAGTACTTC

v_call: TRBV5-1
j_call: TRBJ1-5
d_call: TRBD1
clone_size: -
cdr3_aa: CASSLGTGAGNQPQHF
cdr3_nt: TGCGCCAGCAGCTTGGGGACAGGGGCGGGCAATCAGCCCCAGCATTTT

v_call: TRBV7-9
j_call: TRBJ2-7
d_call: -
clone_size: -
cdr3_aa: CASSLGGLTSYEQYF
cdr3_nt: TGTGCCAGCAGCTTAGGGGGACTCACCTCCTACGAGCAGTACTTC

v_call: TRBV15
j_call: TRBJ1-2
d_call: TRBD1
clone_size: -
cdr3_aa: CATSRDRQGRGYTF
cdr3_nt: TGTGCCACCAGCAGAGATCGACAGGGCCGTGGCTACACCTTC

v_call: TRBV14
j_call: TRBJ1-6
d_call: -
clone_size: -
cdr3_aa: CASSQDRNSPLHF
cdr3_nt: TGTGCCAGCAGCCAAGATAGGAATTCACCCCTCCACTTT

v_call: TRBV4-2
j_call: TRBJ1-2
d_call: -
clone_size: -
cdr3_aa: CASSQEHGVRASYGYTF
cdr3_nt: TGTGCCAGCAGCCAAGAGCACGGCGTCAGGGCGTCTTATGGCTACACCTTC

v_call: TRBV28
j_call: TRBJ2-5
d_call: -
clone_size: -
cdr3_aa: CASSLFIGATQETQYF
cdr3_nt: TGTGCCAGCAGTTTATTCATAGGGGCCACCCAAGAGACCCAGTACTTC

v_call: TRBV6-5
j_call: TRBJ2-1
d_call: -
clone_size: -
cdr3_aa: CASSRAGPYNEQFF
cdr3_nt: TGTGCCAGCAGCAGAGCAGGTCCCTACAATGAGCAGTTCTTC

v_call: TRBV6-1
j_call: TRBJ1-6
d_call: -
clone_size: -
cdr3_aa: CASSETQINGLEIYNSPLHF
cdr3_nt: TGTGCCAGCAGTGAAACGCAAATAAATGGGTTGGAGATCTATAATTCACCCCTCCACTTT

v_call: TRBV25-1
j_call: TRBJ2-1
d_call: -
clone_size: few
cdr3_aa: CASSAHNEQFF
cdr3_nt: TGTGCCAGCAGTGCCCACAATGAGCAGTTCTTC

v_call: TRBV30
j_call: TRBJ1-5
d_call: -
clone_size: -
cdr3_aa: CAWSYGPPHNQPQHF
cdr3_nt: TGTGCCTGGAGTTACGGGCCCCCGCACAATCAGCCCCAGCATTTT

v_call: TRBV7-8
j_call: TRBJ1-5
d_call: -
clone_size: -
cdr3_aa: CASSLVGQSNQPQHF
cdr3_nt: TGTGCCAGCAGCTTGGTAGGGCAGAGCAATCAGCCCCAGCATTTT

v_call: TRBV7-2
j_call: TRBJ2-7
d_call: TRBD2
clone_size: -
cdr3_aa: CASSSTSGSYEQYF
cdr3_nt: TGTGCCAGCAGCTCGACTAGCGGCTCCTACGAGCAGTACTTC

v_call: TRBV29-1
j_call: TRBJ2-5
d_call: -
clone_size: -
cdr3_aa: CSVEGPGVQETQYF
cdr3_nt: TGCAGCGTCGAGGGTCCAGGGGTCCAAGAGACCCAGTACTTC

v_call: TRBV5-4
j_call: TRBJ2-3
d_call: -
clone_size: -
cdr3_aa: CASSLAYTQYF
cdr3_nt: TGTGCCAGCAGCTTAGCATATACGCAGTATTTT

v_call: TRBV28
j_call: TRBJ2-7
d_call: TRBD2
clone_size: -
cdr3_aa: CASSLGSGRYEQYF
cdr3_nt: TGTGCCAGCAGTTTGGGGAGCGGGAGGTACGAGCAGTACTTC

v_call: TRBV15
j_call: TRBJ2-1
d_call: TRBD2
clone_size: -
cdr3_aa: CATSSRTSHNEQFF
cdr3_nt: TGTGCCACCAGCAGCCGGACTAGCCACAATGAGCAGTTCTTC

v_call: TRBV29-1
j_call: TRBJ2-2
d_call: -
clone_size: -
cdr3_aa: CSVGEGSGELFF
cdr3_nt: TGCAGCGTTGGAGAGGGCTCCGGGGAGCTGTTTTTT

v_call: TRBV7-2
j_call: TRBJ2-2
d_call: -
clone_size: -
cdr3_aa: CASSPVIGTTGELFF
cdr3_nt: TGTGCCAGCAGCCCCGTCATAGGTACCACCGGGGAGCTGTTTTTT

v_call: TRBV11-2
j_call: TRBJ1-2
d_call: TRBD1
clone_size: -
cdr3_aa: CASSSPRGWYDGYTF
cdr3_nt: TGTGCCAGCAGCTCCCCCAGGGGGTGGTACGATGGCTACACCTTC

v_call: TRBV5-1
j_call: TRBJ1-5
d_call: -
clone_size: -
cdr3_aa: CASSFGQGEANQPQHF
cdr3_nt: TGCGCCAGCAGCTTCGGGCAGGGAGAGGCTAATCAGCCCCAGCATTTT

v_call: TRBV29-1
j_call: TRBJ1-1
d_call: TRBD1
clone_size: -
cdr3_aa: CSVGLREDRGTEAFF
cdr3_nt: TGCAGCGTGGGCTTGAGAGAGGACAGGGGCACTGAAGCTTTCTTT

v_call: TRBV6-2/TRBV6-3
j_call: TRBJ2-2
d_call: TRBD1
clone_size: -
cdr3_aa: CASSYPEAGGDAGELFF
cdr3_nt: TGTGCCAGCAGTTACCCTGAGGCAGGGGGAGACGCCGGGGAGCTGTTTTTT

v_call: TRBV6-5
j_call: TRBJ1-2
d_call: -
clone_size: -
cdr3_aa: CASSYSRFDYGYTF
cdr3_nt: TGTGCCAGCAGTTACTCGAGGTTCGACTATGGCTACACCTTC

v_call: TRBV18
j_call: TRBJ2-5
d_call: TRBD2
clone_size: -
cdr3_aa: CASSHPGLPETQYF
cdr3_nt: TGTGCCAGCTCTCATCCGGGACTACCGGAGACCCAGTACTTC

v_call: TRBV19
j_call: TRBJ1-3
d_call: -
clone_size: -
cdr3_aa: CASSLRTDLYF
cdr3_nt: TGTGCCAGTAGTCTTCGGACAGATTTATATTTT

v_call: TRBV28
j_call: TRBJ1-5
d_call: TRBD1
clone_size: -
cdr3_aa: CASSLFGLMGDRQNQPQHF
cdr3_nt: TGTGCCAGCAGTTTATTTGGTTTAATGGGGGACAGGCAAAATCAGCCCCAGCATTTT

v_call: TRBV3-1/TRBV3-2
j_call: TRBJ2-3
d_call: TRBD2
clone_size: -
cdr3_aa: CASSQERGLAGRTDTQYF
cdr3_nt: TGTGCCAGCAGCCAAGAGAGGGGACTAGCGGGGCGCACAGATACGCAGTATTTT

v_call: TRBV24-1
j_call: TRBJ1-4
d_call: TRBD1
clone_size: -
cdr3_aa: CATSDTGTGDEKLFF
cdr3_nt: TGTGCCACCAGTGACACCGGGACAGGGGATGAAAAACTGTTTTTT

v_call: TRBV19
j_call: TRBJ1-5
d_call: -
clone_size: -
cdr3_aa: CASRSQGSNLPQHF
cdr3_nt: TGTGCCAGTAGATCACAGGGTTCCAATCTGCCCCAGCATTTT

v_call: TRBV4-3
j_call: TRBJ2-1
d_call: TRBD2
clone_size: -
cdr3_aa: CASSQDSQRENEQFF
cdr3_nt: TGCGCCAGCAGCCAAGACTCCCAGCGGGAGAACGAGCAGTTCTTC

v_call: TRBV11-2
j_call: TRBJ2-7
d_call: -
clone_size: -
cdr3_aa: CASSPSWSYEQYF
cdr3_nt: TGTGCCAGCAGCCCCTCGTGGAGCTACGAGCAGTACTTC

v_call: TRBV28
j_call: TRBJ1-1
d_call: -
clone_size: -
cdr3_aa: CASSSVGTEAFF
cdr3_nt: TGTGCCAGCAGTTCCGTAGGCACTGAAGCTTTCTTT

v_call: TRBV3-1/TRBV3-2
j_call: TRBJ2-1
d_call: -
clone_size: -
cdr3_aa: CASSQTGVSSYNEQFF
cdr3_nt: TGTGCCAGCAGCCAGACCGGGGTCAGCTCCTACAATGAGCAGTTCTTC

v_call: TRBV12-3/TRBV12-4
j_call: TRBJ1-1
d_call: -
clone_size: -
cdr3_aa: CASSFGMNTEAFF
cdr3_nt: TGTGCCAGCAGTTTTGGCATGAACACTGAAGCTTTCTTT

v_call: TRBV24-1
j_call: TRBJ1-4
d_call: TRBD1
clone_size: -
cdr3_aa: CATSRGGVSEKLFF
cdr3_nt: TGTGCCACCAGCAGGGGGGGAGTATCCGAAAAACTGTTTTTT

v_call: TRBV27
j_call: TRBJ1-1
d_call: -
clone_size: -
cdr3_aa: CASSLSGGGAEAFF
cdr3_nt: TGTGCCAGCAGTTTATCTGGCGGAGGGGCTGAAGCTTTCTTT

v_call: TRBV19
j_call: TRBJ2-1
d_call: -
clone_size: -
cdr3_aa: CASSIRTTTIQQSNYNEQFF
cdr3_nt: TGTGCCAGTAGTATCAGGACAACTACCATACAGCAATCAAACTACAATGAGCAGTTCTTC

v_call: TRBV6-1
j_call: TRBJ1-5
d_call: -
clone_size: -
cdr3_aa: CASSEIPPQHF
cdr3_nt: TGTGCCAGCAGTGAAATCCCTCCCCAGCATTTT

v_call: TRBV30
j_call: TRBJ2-7
d_call: TRBD1
clone_size: -
cdr3_aa: CACTGGQSSYEQYF
cdr3_nt: TGTGCCTGTACAGGGGGCCAAAGCTCCTACGAGCAGTACTTC

v_call: TRBV28
j_call: TRBJ1-1
d_call: -
clone_size: -
cdr3_aa: CASSFRLGTEAFF
cdr3_nt: TGTGCCAGCAGTTTTCGCCTGGGCACTGAAGCTTTCTTT

v_call: TRBV6-2/TRBV6-3
j_call: TRBJ1-1
d_call: -
clone_size: -
cdr3_aa: CASSSQGDTEAFF
cdr3_nt: TGTGCCAGCAGTTCCCAGGGCGACACTGAAGCTTTCTTT

v_call: TRBV7-2
j_call: TRBJ1-5
d_call: -
clone_size: -
cdr3_aa: CASSREGPHQPQHF
cdr3_nt: TGTGCCAGCAGTCGCGAGGGACCCCATCAGCCCCAGCATTTT

v_call: TRBV28
j_call: TRBJ2-1
d_call: TRBD2
clone_size: -
cdr3_aa: CAIRTSGVTEQFF
cdr3_nt: TGTGCCATCCGGACTAGCGGGGTCACCGAGCAGTTCTTC

v_call: TRBV7-6
j_call: TRBJ1-6
d_call: TRBD1
clone_size: -
cdr3_aa: CASRPQQGYNSPLHF
cdr3_nt: TGTGCCAGCAGGCCCCAACAGGGGTATAATTCACCCCTCCACTTT

v_call: TRBV5-6
j_call: TRBJ2-3
d_call: -
clone_size: -
cdr3_aa: CASSRQTSTDTQYF
cdr3_nt: TGTGCCAGCAGCCGACAGACTAGCACAGATACGCAGTATTTT

v_call: TRBV19
j_call: TRBJ2-7
d_call: -
clone_size: -
cdr3_aa: CASSTGDYEQYF
cdr3_nt: TGTGCCAGTAGTACGGGAGACTACGAGCAGTACTTC

v_call: TRBV7-2
j_call: TRBJ2-2
d_call: -
clone_size: -
cdr3_aa: CASSNWNTGELFF
cdr3_nt: TGTGCCAGCAGCAACTGGAACACCGGGGAGCTGTTTTTT

v_call: TRBV30
j_call: TRBJ2-2
d_call: TRBD2
clone_size: -
cdr3_aa: CAWTQRGVTGELFF
cdr3_nt: TGTGCCTGGACCCAGCGGGGGGTCACCGGGGAGCTGTTTTTT

v_call: TRBV2
j_call: TRBJ1-5
d_call: TRBD1
clone_size: -
cdr3_aa: CASSGTGTGTQPQHF
cdr3_nt: TGTGCCAGCAGTGGCACAGGGACAGGGACTCAGCCCCAGCATTTT

v_call: TRBV2
j_call: TRBJ1-1
d_call: -
clone_size: -
cdr3_aa: CASSERRGNTEAFF
cdr3_nt: TGTGCCAGCAGTGAAAGGAGAGGGAACACTGAAGCTTTCTTT

v_call: TRBV4-2
j_call: TRBJ1-3
d_call: TRBD1
clone_size: -
cdr3_aa: CASSQDVGTGGNTIYF
cdr3_nt: TGTGCCAGCAGCCAAGATGTAGGGACAGGGGGAAACACCATATATTTT

v_call: TRBV19
j_call: TRBJ2-1
d_call: -
clone_size: -
cdr3_aa: CASTPGERRSYNEQFF
cdr3_nt: TGTGCCAGTACCCCTGGCGAGCGGCGCTCCTACAATGAGCAGTTCTTC